The 22 T cell receptor beta chains below come from one sample, sequenced in a study of shared clonotypes between healthy human individuals. Only in-frame clones appear in the TCRdb table, and some are missing; sequencing was by immunoSEQ multiplex PCR. This table holds under 1,900,000 clones, roughly 98.5% found once. What was sequenced was naive CD4+ T cells sorted from blood. Subset denoted: CD45RA+ positively selected. The source of these receptors is a man aged 30 to 45 in good health.

The rearrangement uses TRBV2 and TRBJ2-6; D is undetermined. The CDR3 consists of 14 residues. Germline loops: CDR1 SNHLY, CDR2 FYNNEI. The V end was cut by 8 bases, the J end by 4 bases, with 12 bases between. The chain's CDR3 is CASRSTAGANVLTF. DNA for the CDR3: TGTGCCAGCCGAAGTACGGCAGGGGCCAACGTCCTGACTTTC.

The CDR3 nucleotides read TGTGCCAGCAGCGATGGGATTAGCGGGAGTTACAATGAGCAGTTCTTC. It encodes CASSDGISGSYNEQFF. The rearrangement joins TRBV9 to TRBJ2-1; TRBD2 matches at 9 bases. Germline V gene sequence: CDR1 SGDLS, CDR2 YYNGEE. The CDR3 runs to 16 residues. J lost 4 bases, V lost 3 bases, and 8 bases had no gene match.

This chain links TRBV5-5 with TRBJ1-2; D gene ambiguous. The V end was cut by 1 base, the J end by 2 bases, with 6 bases between. The CDR3 is made up of 13 amino acids. Per the germline V gene, CDR1 is SGHKS and CDR2 is YYEKEE (reference sequence). DNA of the CDR3: TGTGCCAGCAGCTTGTCGGACAACTATGGCTACACCTTC. It encodes CASSLSDNYGYTF. The variable domain in full, with the rest retrieved from reference TRBV5-5 and TRBJ1-2, is DAGVTQSPTHLIKTRGQQVTLRCSPISGHKSVSWYQQVLGQGPQFIFQYYEKEERGRGNFPDRFSARQFPNYSSELNVNALLLGDSALYLCASSLSDNYGYTFGSGTRLTVV.

This clone appeared a single time. The V call is TRBV6-5, the J call TRBJ2-2; TRBD1 agrees at 7 bases. V shed 2 bases and J 4 bases; nucleotides not matched to a gene: 4. Germline CDR1 is MNHEY and CDR2 is SVGAGI. The CDR3 is made up of 15 amino acids. DNA for the CDR3: TGTGCCAGCAGTTACATCCCAGGGGGCACCGGGGAGCTGTTTTTT. Protein product: CASSYIPGGTGELFF.

The chain combines TRBV5-5 with TRBJ1-3, with 8 bases fitting TRBD1. Trimming removed 5 bases from V and 2 bases from J; junction bases left unmatched: 6. Looked up from germline, CDR1 is SGHKS and CDR2 is YYEKEE (reference sequence). The CDR3 extends over 15 amino acids. CDR3 sequence (DNA): TGTGCCAGCAGTAGGGACAGGAACCCTGGAAACACCATATATTTT. Translating gives CASSRDRNPGNTIYF.

CDR3 sequence reads: CASSDLSGIGETQYF. The CDR3 bases are TGTGCCAGCAGTGATCTTTCAGGGATAGGGGAGACCCAGTACTTC. V gene TRBV25-1 combines with J gene TRBJ2-5; a weak D match, TRBD1 (5 bases). Trimming took 3 bases from V and 5 from J, leaving 16 bases between them. CDR1 is MGHDK and CDR2 is SYGVNS in the germline V gene. This CDR3 is built from 15 residues.

The chain carries TRBV5-1 and TRBJ2-1; the D gene could be TRBD1 or TRBD2 (5 bases each). The germline V and J ends were trimmed by 4 bases and 7 bases, with 21 bases remaining between them. The CDR3 is made up of 16 amino acids. Germline V gene data show CDR1 as SGHRS and CDR2 as YFSETQ. The CDR3: CASSRTGTQQFNEQFF. As DNA, the CDR3 is TGCGCCAGCAGCAGGACTGGGACCCAGCAGTTTAATGAGCAGTTCTTC.

A note on this clone: This specimen includes other DNA sequences encoding the same CDR3. J is TRBJ2-7 and V is TRBV9, with TRBD2 matching over 7 bases. The CDR3 sequence is 14 residues long. Trimming removed 2 bases from V and 0 bases from J; junction bases left unmatched: 2. Germline V gives CDR1 SGDLS, CDR2 YYNGEE. CDR3 in DNA: TGTGCCAGCAGCGTCCTAGCGGCCTCCTACGAGCAGTACTTC. This translates into CASSVLAASYEQYF.

The chain couples TRBV6-4 to TRBJ1-2; 8 positions match TRBD1. V lost 3 bases to trimming and J lost 5 bases; unmatched junction nucleotides: 2. The CDR3 consists of 13 residues. Germline V gene lookup returns CDR1 MRHNA and CDR2 SNTAGT. CDR3 in amino acids: CASSETGAYGYTF. The CDR3 DNA reads TGTGCCAGCAGTGAGACAGGGGCTTATGGCTACACCTTC.

V is TRBV7-2 and J is TRBJ2-1, with TRBD2 identical over 7 bases. This CDR3 spans 14 amino acids. CDR1 and CDR2 from the germline V gene are SGHTA and FQGNSA. V gave up 10 bases and J gave up 7 bases; unmatched junction bases: 13. This CDR3 reads CANRIGGSVNEQFF. The CDR3 nucleotides read TGTGCCAACCGGATTGGCGGGAGTGTTAATGAGCAGTTCTTC.

The chain is built from TRBV5-4 and TRBJ1-2, with D possibly matching TRBD1 (6 bases). Per germline, CDR1 SGHNT and CDR2 YYREEE (reference sequence). The CDR3 spans 16 residues. V was pared by 2 bases and J by 4 bases, with 18 bases between. In DNA, the CDR3 is TGTGCCAGCAGCTTTCCCGAGGGGGGGCCTGGCTATGGCTACACCTTC. It specifies CASSFPEGGPGYGYTF. Full variable domain (remainder filled in from reference TRBV5-4 and TRBJ1-2): ETGVTQSPTHLIKTRGQQVTLRCSSQSGHNTVSWYQQALGQGPQFIFQYYREEENGRGNFPPRFSGLQFPNYSSELNVNALELDDSALYLCASSFPEGGPGYGYTFGSGTRLTVV.

The chain joins TRBV29-1 to TRBJ2-3; 10 bases are shared with TRBD2. Germline values: CDR1 SQVTM, CDR2 ANQGSEA. Trimming cost V 4 bases and J 1 base; bases outside gene matches: 8. The CDR3 spans 16 residues. CDR3 loop: CSVGNPGTSGTDTQYF. CDR3 coding DNA: TGCAGCGTTGGGAACCCCGGGACTAGCGGCACAGATACGCAGTATTTT.

This clone was detected only once. This chain connects TRBV11-2 to TRBJ2-5; D might be TRBD1 (6 bases). The CDR3 is made up of 16 amino acids. Trimming took off 0 bases at V and 0 bases at J, with 11 bases between the two ends. Germline assignment: CDR1 SGHAT and CDR2 FQNNGV. CDR3 in DNA: TGTGCCAGCAGCTTAGACCCTACAGGGTACCAAGAGACCCAGTACTTC. Translating it yields CASSLDPTGYQETQYF.

CDR3 amino acids: CASSLTWREDNEQFF. Here the CDR3 DNA reads TGTGCCAGCTCACTTACCTGGCGGGAGGACAATGAGCAGTTCTTC. V usage is TRBV18 and J usage is TRBJ2-1; 8 bases are a match to TRBD2. This CDR3 contains 15 residues. V shed 4 bases, J shed 5 bases, and the junction held 7 bases outside the gene matches. Germline loops: CDR1 KGHSH, CDR2 LQKENI.

The chain recombines TRBV13 with TRBJ2-3, with D possibly being TRBD2 (6 bases). Trimming took 1 base from V and 4 from J, leaving 9 bases between them. Germline V lookup: CDR1 PRHDT, CDR2 FYEKMQ (reference sequence). This CDR3 has 14 amino acids. The CDR3 nucleotides are TGTGCCAGCAGCTTAGATCGGGGGTCAGATACGCAGTATTTT. This sequence encodes CASSLDRGSDTQYF. Supplemented by reference TRBV13 and TRBJ2-3, the full variable domain reads AAGVIQSPRHLIKEKRETATLKCYPIPRHDTVYWYQQGPGQDPQFLISFYEKMQSDKGSIPDRFSAQQFSDYHSELNMSSLELGDSALYFCASSLDRGSDTQYFGPGTRLTVL.

This clone was detected only once. The chain carries TRBV27 and TRBJ2-2, with a possible D match to TRBD2 (6 bases). This CDR3 has 14 amino acids. Trimming removed 4 bases at V and 4 bases at J, with 10 bases between. Germline V gene sequence: CDR1 MNHEY, CDR2 SMNVEV (reference sequence). CDR3 residues: CASSWRVGTGELFF. The DNA for the CDR3 is TGTGCCAGCAGTTGGAGGGTGGGCACCGGGGAGCTGTTTTTT.

In this sample, this clone turned up once. The genes are TRBV5-1 and TRBJ1-2; 7 bases agree with TRBD1. V was clipped by 0 bases and J by 3 bases; unmatched bases: 8. CDR3 length: 16 amino acids. Germline CDR1 and CDR2: SGHRS and YFSETQ. This chain's CDR3 is CASSLAGTVLDYGYTF. CDR3 in DNA: TGCGCCAGCAGCTTGGCCGGGACAGTGTTAGACTATGGCTACACCTTC.

With respect to this clone: One end of the junction does not line up with germline, which may come from a read error. The chain has TRBV9 and TRBJ2-6, with 7 bases matching TRBD2. The germline V gene encodes CDR1 SGDLS and CDR2 YYNGEE. This CDR3 has 12 amino acids. The CDR3 DNA sequence: TGTGCCAGCAGCGTAGTTGGCGGGAGAGCATCTTTC. Residues: CASSVVGGRASF.

This clone is a singleton in its sample. The chain joins TRBV30 to TRBJ1-2; TRBD1 agrees at 7 bases. This CDR3 region has 14 residues. J lost 6 bases, V lost 4 bases, and 11 bases had no gene match. The germline gives CDR1 GTSNPN, CDR2 SVGIG (reference sequence). DNA of the CDR3: TGTGCCTGGACTCTCACACAGGGGCTGGATGGCTACACCTTC. Translating it yields CAWTLTQGLDGYTF.

The chain links TRBV18 to TRBJ2-3; possible D gene TRBD1, 5 bases. This CDR3 is 15 amino acids long. V dropped 2 bases and J dropped 5 bases, with 14 bases sitting between them. Looked up from germline, CDR1 is KGHSH and CDR2 is LQKENI. The DNA for the CDR3 is TGTGCCAGCTCACCAGGGGCGGTTGCTCGAGATACGCAGTATTTT. Its translation is CASSPGAVARDTQYF.

The rearrangement uses TRBV2 and TRBJ2-1; 9 bases match TRBD2. This CDR3 is 18 amino acids long. V lost 6 bases and J lost 8; bases outside the gene matches: 20. Germline V gene sequence: CDR1 SNHLY, CDR2 FYNNEI. The CDR3 nucleotides read TGTGCCAGCAGCGACGAGGCCGGTAGCGGGAGAATGATCGATGAGCAGTTCTTC. Translated, it gives CASSDEAGSGRMIDEQFF.

CDR3 region: CASRVQGTDTEAFF. The CDR3 bases are TGCGCCAGCAGAGTTCAGGGAACGGACACTGAAGCTTTCTTT. The rearrangement links TRBV5-1 to TRBJ1-1; TRBD1 is a possible D gene (5 bases). CDR3 size: 14 residues. From germline, CDR1 is SGHRS and CDR2 YFSETQ. The ends were cut back, 5 bases at V and 3 bases at J, with 14 bases in the middle.